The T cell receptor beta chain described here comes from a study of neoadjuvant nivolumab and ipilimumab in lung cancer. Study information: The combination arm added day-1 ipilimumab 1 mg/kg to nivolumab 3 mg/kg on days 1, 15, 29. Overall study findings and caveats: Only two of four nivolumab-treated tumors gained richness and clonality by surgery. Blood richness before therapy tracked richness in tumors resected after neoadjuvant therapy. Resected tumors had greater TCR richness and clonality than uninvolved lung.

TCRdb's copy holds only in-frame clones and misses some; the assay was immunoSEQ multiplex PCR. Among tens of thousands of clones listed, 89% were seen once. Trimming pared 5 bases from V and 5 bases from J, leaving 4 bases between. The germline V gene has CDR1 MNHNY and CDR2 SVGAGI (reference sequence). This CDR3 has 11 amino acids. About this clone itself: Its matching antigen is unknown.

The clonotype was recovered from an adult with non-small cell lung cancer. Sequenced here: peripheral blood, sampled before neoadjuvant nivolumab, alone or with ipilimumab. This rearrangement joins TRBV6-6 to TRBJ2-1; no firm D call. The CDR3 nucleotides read TGTGCCAGCAGTCGAAACAATGAGCAGTTCTTC. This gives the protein CASSRNNEQFF.